Listed here are 20 T cell receptor beta chains from one sample, sequenced in a study of T cell responses to AZD1222 COVID-19 vaccine. Some clones are missing from TCRdb's copy, which holds only in-frame ones; the method was immunoSEQ multiplex PCR. The sample includes approximately 150,000 clones, more than 85% of them seen just once. Sequenced material: peripheral blood, taken after recovery from COVID-19. These receptors came from an adult who had recovered from COVID-19.

This chain joins TRBV6-5 and TRBJ2-1; D is unresolved. Germline V CDR1 and CDR2: MNHEY, SVGAGI. The CDR3 consists of 12 residues. Trimming removed 7 bases at V and 5 bases at J, with 9 bases between. The DNA of the CDR3 is TGTGCCAGCAATCCGGGTAACAATGAGCAGTTCTTC. Protein product: CASNPGNNEQFF.

This clone was seen a handful of times. This chain connects TRBV27 to TRBJ1-5; D remains ambiguous. V was clipped by 5 bases and J by 3 bases, with 2 bases between them. From germline, CDR1 is MNHEY and CDR2 SMNVEV (reference sequence). The CDR3 runs to 11 residues. For the CDR3, the DNA is TGTGCCAGCAGTCCCAATCAGCCCCAGCATTTT. Translated, it gives CASSPNQPQHF.

The chain is built from TRBV9 and TRBJ1-6, with no clear D. Trimming cost V 3 bases and J 5 bases, with 12 bases left between them. Germline V gene data show CDR1 as SGDLS and CDR2 as YYNGEE. The CDR3 length is 15 residues. The CDR3 reads CASSARGQNNSPLHF. CDR3 DNA sequence: TGTGCCAGCAGCGCCCGAGGGCAGAATAATTCACCCCTCCACTTT.

The chain combines TRBV5-1 with TRBJ1-2; D unresolved. The V gene's germline CDR1 is SGHRS and CDR2 YFSETQ. V lost 4 bases to trimming and J lost 0 bases, with 10 bases between them. The CDR3 contains 14 residues. The CDR3 coding sequence is TGCGCCAGCAGCCAAGATATTACTAACTATGGCTACACCTTC. This codes for CASSQDITNYGYTF.

In regard to this clone: The junction shows a germline mismatch at one end, possibly a read error. The CDR3 region has the DNA TGTGCTAGCAGCCCTGAACTAGCGGGAGGAGCGGAGACCCAGTACTTC. It encodes CASSPELAGGAETQYF. The J gene is TRBJ2-5, the V gene TRBV7-7, with 12 bases matching TRBD2. The germline V gene encodes CDR1 SSHAT and CDR2 FNYEAQ (reference sequence). The CDR3 is 16 residues long.

This rearrangement joins TRBV28 to TRBJ1-4, with 7 bases lining up with TRBD1. Germline CDR1 reads MDHEN; CDR2 reads SYDVKM. With V trimmed by 5 bases and J by 7 bases, 7 bases remained unmatched. This CDR3 region has 14 residues. CDR3 sequence reads: CASSQEGDSEKLFF. The DNA for the CDR3 is TGTGCCAGCAGTCAGGAGGGGGACAGTGAAAAACTGTTTTTT. The entire variable domain, with the rest obtained from reference TRBV28 and TRBJ1-4, is as follows: DVKVTQSSRYLVKRTGEKVFLECVQDMDHENMFWYRQDPGLGLRLIYFSYDVKMKEKGDIPEGYSVSREKKERFSLILESASTNQTSMYLCASSQEGDSEKLFFGSGTQLSVL.

The chain joins TRBV28 to TRBJ2-5; D is perhaps TRBD1 or TRBD2 (5 bases each). Germline V gives CDR1 MDHEN, CDR2 SYDVKM. The ends were cut back, 6 bases at V and 0 bases at J, with 14 bases in the middle. This CDR3 is 15 amino acids long. CDR3 coding DNA: TGTGCCAGCAGCGGTCCGGGGCGCGACCAAGAGACCCAGTACTTC. Translation gives CASSGPGRDQETQYF.

This clone was seen once. The rearrangement joins TRBV6-6 to TRBJ2-7; no reliable D call. The CDR3 is 13 residues long. CDR1 is MNHNY and CDR2 is SVGAGI in the germline V gene (reference sequence). The V gene lost 4 bases and the J gene lost 1 base, with 8 bases spanning the gap. CDR3 loop: CASSLAGSYEQYF. The CDR3 DNA reads as TGTGCCAGCAGTTTAGCAGGATCCTACGAGCAGTACTTC.

The count of this clone is one. This rearrangement joins TRBV10-1 to TRBJ2-2; 8 bases align to TRBD2. Germline V CDR1 and CDR2: WNHNN, SYGVQD (reference sequence). This CDR3 spans 15 amino acids. Losses at the gene ends were 2 bases for V and 1 base for J; bases not matched to a gene: 0. The CDR3 spells CASSEAGGNTGELFF. The DNA for the CDR3 is TGCGCCAGCAGTGAGGCGGGGGGGAACACCGGGGAGCTGTTTTTT.

V is TRBV6-5 and J is TRBJ2-7; TRBD2 agrees at 9 bases. CDR1 MNHEY and CDR2 SVGAGI come from the germline V gene. The CDR3 runs 14 residues. V dropped 4 bases and J dropped 3; count of bases not matched to a gene: 4. CDR3 bases: TGTGCCAGCAGTTTGAGCGGGAGGCTCTACGAGCAGTACTTC. Translation gives CASSLSGRLYEQYF.

The chain employs TRBV6-1 and TRBJ2-7; possible D gene TRBD1, 5 bases. The ends were cut back, 3 bases at V and 0 bases at J, with 9 bases in the middle. The germline V gene encodes CDR1 MNHNS and CDR2 SASEGT. The CDR3 is 14 amino acids. The CDR3 here is CASSDVGHSYEQYF. The CDR3 DNA follows: TGTGCCAGCAGTGACGTCGGACACTCCTACGAGCAGTACTTC.

Remarks on this clone: The junction differs from germline at one of its ends, possibly a read error. The V and J genes are TRBV19 and TRBJ1-2, with 7 bases matching TRBD1. The CDR3 length is 12 residues. Per the germline V gene, CDR1 is LNHDA and CDR2 is SQIVND (reference sequence). CDR3 amino acids: CASSIEKGARAF. CDR3 DNA sequence: TGTGCCAGTAGTATCGAAAAGGGGGCACGTGCCTTC.

The V and J genes are TRBV7-9 and TRBJ2-1; 16 positions match TRBD2. The CDR3 runs to 17 residues. Germline trimming cut 5 bases from V and 9 bases from J; bases unmatched to any gene: 10. The V gene's germline CDR1 is SEHNR and CDR2 FQNEAQ (reference sequence). CDR3 DNA sequence: TGTGCCAGCAGCCCAGCGGGACTAGCGGGAGGGCACACTGAGCAGTTCTTC. This encodes CASSPAGLAGGHTEQFF.

V usage is TRBV19 and J usage is TRBJ2-5; TRBD2 matches 7 bases. CDR1 is LNHDA, CDR2 SQIVND, per germline (reference sequence). The J segment lost 4 bases and the V segment lost 9 bases, leaving 2 bases of the junction unmatched. The CDR3 is made up of 11 amino acids. CDR3 bases: TGTGCCAGCCGACTAGCAGAGACCCAGTACTTC. Amino acids: CASRLAETQYF.

This chain joins TRBV18 and TRBJ2-2; possibly TRBD1 for D (5 bases). CDR3 length equals 15 residues. The germline V gene has CDR1 KGHSH and CDR2 LQKENI. V was pared by 3 bases and J by 3 bases, with 11 bases between. Written as DNA, the CDR3 is TGTGCCAGCTCACCTAATCTCAGGGACACCGGGGAGCTGTTTTTT. It yields the protein CASSPNLRDTGELFF.

The rearrangement links TRBV10-3 to TRBJ2-5; D could derive from TRBD1 or TRBD2 (6 bases each). V lost 6 bases and J lost 4, with 12 bases in between. This CDR3 contains 13 residues. Per germline, CDR1 ENHRY and CDR2 SYGVKD. CDR3 residues: CAIRRGEGETQYF. CDR3 sequence (DNA): TGTGCCATCAGGAGGGGGGAAGGAGAGACCCAGTACTTC.

This clone was seen only once. The V and J genes are TRBV9 and TRBJ2-5; D perhaps matches TRBD1 (5 bases). The ends were cut back, 0 bases at V and 2 bases at J, with 14 bases in the middle. In germline, CDR1 is SGDLS, CDR2 YYNGEE. This CDR3 contains 16 residues. CDR3 nucleotides: TGTGCCAGCAGCGTAGAGGGGTCGAGCTTGCAAGAGACCCAGTACTTC. This translates into CASSVEGSSLQETQYF.

The rearrangement joins TRBV6-5 to TRBJ2-7, with D perhaps given as TRBD1 or TRBD2 (7 bases each). Trimming shortened V by 5 bases and J by 2 bases, and 16 bases separated the two germline ends. The CDR3 consists of 15 residues. Germline V gene data show CDR1 as MNHEY and CDR2 as SVGAGI. Here the CDR3 reads CASSRGGRGAYEQYF. The CDR3 region has the DNA TGTGCCAGCAGTAGAGGGGGCCGGGGGGCCTACGAGCAGTACTTC.

The chain carries TRBV29-1 and TRBJ2-3, with D perhaps given as TRBD1 or TRBD2 (5 bases each). Germline values: CDR1 SQVTM, CDR2 ANQGSEA. The CDR3 runs 13 residues. Trimming took off 8 bases at V and 2 bases at J, with 14 bases between the two ends. The CDR3 coding sequence is TGCAGCCAAACGGGGCCCAACACAGATACGCAGTATTTT. Translation gives CSQTGPNTDTQYF.

This chain links TRBV28 with TRBJ1-1; D possibly corresponds to TRBD1 (6 bases). The CDR3 is 14 amino acids. The V and J ends lost 7 bases and 1 base respectively, with 13 bases between them. Per the germline V gene, CDR1 is MDHEN and CDR2 is SYDVKM. This CDR3 reads CASTLGQPNTEAFF. The DNA for the CDR3 is TGTGCCAGCACCCTTGGACAGCCGAACACTGAAGCTTTCTTT.